These T cell receptor beta chains were read from a single sample in a study of cytomegalovirus exposure and HLA in healthy donors. Clones were sequenced by immunoSEQ multiplex PCR, and TCRdb holds only the in-frame ones, with some missing. This sample has around 140,000 clones, with 60% to 80% found just once. Sequenced sample: PBMCs. Source of these receptors: a male donor in good health and CMV-seronegative. Each CDR3 is given with its conserved first and last residue. The order of the fields is V gene, CDR3 protein.

TRBV18 CASSPAWPGELFF
TRBV30 CAWSVAETQYF
TRBV11-2 CASSLAGAPREQFF
TRBV7-9 CASSLDGGYQETQYF
TRBV6-6 CASSGGGHREQFF
TRBV11-2 CASSHIRVTGQYEQYF
TRBV10-3 CAISGGTQNTGELFF
TRBV10-3 CAISGTGYQETQYF
TRBV6-5 CASRDTNYGYTF
TRBV7-2 CASGVVNTEAFF
TRBV6-1 CASDLTGNYGYTF
TRBV4-1 CASSQVGTGGETQYF
TRBV2 CASSDGQGGEKLFF
TRBV6-5 CASSRTSGGADEQFF
TRBV14 CASSRRQGARTYEQYF
TRBV7-9 CASSLFRTGQLSSYNEQFF
TRBV5-5 CASSLGGSSGMDTQYF
TRBV4-1 CASSQQGGGPNTGELFF
TRBV7-8 CASSPTPPGVSNQPQHF
TRBV7-9 CASSKHRDPPLHF
TRBV12-5 CASGLVQGSSYEQYF
TRBV7-2 CASSLDRVAKNIQYF
TRBV4-1 CASSQVPAETQYF
TRBV5-1 CASSLGTGGTGANVLTF
TRBV7-9 CSSSLGDRTTNYGYTF
TRBV10-3 CAIRTQGAGEQYF
TRBV5-1 CASTQGATNTEAFF
TRBV18 CASSLFDRLNQPQHF
TRBV4-3 CASSQPTGRDNQPQHF
TRBV30 CAWSVQAYEQYF
TRBV29-1 CSVDPTHYGYTF
TRBV27 CASSLFEKETQYF
TRBV29-1 CSGRGSSYEQYF
TRBV30 CAWSVLNAAGGEKLFF
TRBV7-2 CASKIAGANTGELFF
TRBV25-1 CASSDFQAPGNTIYF
TRBV2 CASRGTSSEQYF
TRBV11-3 CASTKTDRFPLHF
TRBV2 CASSGLGSSYNEQFF
TRBV7-2 CASSPLRVPNTEAFF
TRBV10-1 CASSDLEQFF
TRBV30 CAWITIPVGGYTF
TRBV5-6 CASSSGLQGRSPLHF
TRBV4-2 CASSQDPDRDQPQHF
TRBV30 CAWSEGPGAYGYTF
TRBV28 CASRGAQGGTTEAFF
TRBV4-1 CASSQVSGLNTEAFF
TRBV7-2 CASSEDRCVTQYF
TRBV9 CASSETDMNTEAFF
TRBV6-6 CASSYSSYNQPQHF
TRBV5-1 CASSLQGNTEAFF
TRBV12-5 CASGLETGSGANVLTF
TRBV5-4 CASSSMRSNEQYF
TRBV18 CASSAGTGSNQPQHF
TRBV27 CASSLSAGGSYNEQFF
TRBV5-4 CASKERGGSTTEQFF
TRBV7-9 CSSSPWTSGRLRTYEQYF
TRBV6-5 CASSWGGGNEQFF
TRBV4-3 CASSQEVYSMNTEAFF
TRBV6-5 CASSLRGGAIGELFF